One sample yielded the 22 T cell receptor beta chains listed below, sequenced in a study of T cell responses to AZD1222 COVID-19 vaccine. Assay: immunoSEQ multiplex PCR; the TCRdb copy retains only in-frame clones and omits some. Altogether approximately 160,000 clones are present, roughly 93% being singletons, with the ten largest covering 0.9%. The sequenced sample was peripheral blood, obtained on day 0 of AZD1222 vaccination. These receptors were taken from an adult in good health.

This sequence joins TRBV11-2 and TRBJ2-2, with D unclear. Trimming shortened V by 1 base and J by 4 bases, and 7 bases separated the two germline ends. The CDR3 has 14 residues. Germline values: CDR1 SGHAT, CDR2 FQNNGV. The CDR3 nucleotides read TGTGCCAGCAGCTTAGGATCTAGCACCGGGGAGCTGTTTTTT. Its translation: CASSLGSSTGELFF.

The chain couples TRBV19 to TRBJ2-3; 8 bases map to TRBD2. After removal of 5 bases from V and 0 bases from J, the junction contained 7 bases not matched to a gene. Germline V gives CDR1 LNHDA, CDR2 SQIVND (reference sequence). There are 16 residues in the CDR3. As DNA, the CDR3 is TGTGCCAGTAGTGGCGGGGGGTCCGTAAGCACAGATACGCAGTATTTT. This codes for CASSGGGSVSTDTQYF.

The CDR3 loop reads CASRQGAPSGGWGTEAFF. CDR3 bases: TGTGCCAGCAGACAGGGGGCCCCTTCAGGGGGCTGGGGCACTGAAGCTTTCTTT. The chain couples TRBV28 to TRBJ1-1, with TRBD1 matching 9 bases. The CDR3 length is 18 residues. V trimming: 6 bases; J trimming: 4 bases; junction bases outside the gene matches: 18. CDR1 and CDR2 (germline): MDHEN, SYDVKM. The variable domain in full, with the rest retrieved from reference TRBV28 and TRBJ1-1, is DVKVTQSSRYLVKRTGEKVFLECVQDMDHENMFWYRQDPGLGLRLIYFSYDVKMKEKGDIPEGYSVSREKKERFSLILESASTNQTSMYLCASRQGAPSGGWGTEAFFGQGTRLTVV.

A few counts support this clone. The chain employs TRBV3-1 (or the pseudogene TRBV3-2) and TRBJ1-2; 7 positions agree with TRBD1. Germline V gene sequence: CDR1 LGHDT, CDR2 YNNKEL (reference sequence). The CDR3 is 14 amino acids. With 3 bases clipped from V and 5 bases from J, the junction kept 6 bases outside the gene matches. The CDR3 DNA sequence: TGTGCCAGCAGCCATCGGGGGGACAGTTATGGCTACACCTTC. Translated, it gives CASSHRGDSYGYTF.

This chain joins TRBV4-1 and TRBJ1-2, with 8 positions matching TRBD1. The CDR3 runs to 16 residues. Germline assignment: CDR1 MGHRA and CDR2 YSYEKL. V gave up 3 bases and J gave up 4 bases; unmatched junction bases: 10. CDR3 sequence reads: CASSQVLTGDFYGYTF. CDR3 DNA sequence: TGCGCCAGCAGCCAGGTACTGACAGGGGATTTCTATGGCTACACCTTC.

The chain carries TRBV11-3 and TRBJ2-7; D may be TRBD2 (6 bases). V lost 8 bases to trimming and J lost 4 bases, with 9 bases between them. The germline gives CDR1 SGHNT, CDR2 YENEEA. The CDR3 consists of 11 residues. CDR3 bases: TGTGCCAGCCGAGGAGGGTACGAGCAGTACTTC. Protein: CASRGGYEQYF.

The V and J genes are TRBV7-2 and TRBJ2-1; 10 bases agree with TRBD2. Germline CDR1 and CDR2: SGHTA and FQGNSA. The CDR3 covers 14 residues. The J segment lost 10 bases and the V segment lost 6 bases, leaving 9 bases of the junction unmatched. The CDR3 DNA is TGTGCCAGCAGTCCCAACTCTAGCGGGAGAGAGCAGTTCTTC. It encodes CASSPNSSGREQFF.

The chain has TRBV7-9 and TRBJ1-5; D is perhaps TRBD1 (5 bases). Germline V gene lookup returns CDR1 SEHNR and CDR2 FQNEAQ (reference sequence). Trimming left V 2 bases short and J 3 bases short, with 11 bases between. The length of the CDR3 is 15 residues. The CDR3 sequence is CASSLSGSDNQPQHF. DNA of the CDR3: TGTGCCAGCAGCTTATCAGGGAGTGACAATCAGCCCCAGCATTTT.

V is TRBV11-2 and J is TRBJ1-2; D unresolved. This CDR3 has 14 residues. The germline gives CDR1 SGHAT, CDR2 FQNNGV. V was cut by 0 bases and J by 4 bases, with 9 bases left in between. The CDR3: CASSLEPAAYGYTF. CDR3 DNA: TGTGCCAGCAGCTTAGAACCTGCGGCCTATGGCTACACCTTC.

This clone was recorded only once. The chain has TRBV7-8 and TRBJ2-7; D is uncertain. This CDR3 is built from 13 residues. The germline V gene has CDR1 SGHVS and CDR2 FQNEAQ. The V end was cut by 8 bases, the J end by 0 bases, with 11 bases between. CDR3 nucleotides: TGTGCCAGCTTCGACGTGCTCTCCTACGAGCAGTACTTC. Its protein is CASFDVLSYEQYF.

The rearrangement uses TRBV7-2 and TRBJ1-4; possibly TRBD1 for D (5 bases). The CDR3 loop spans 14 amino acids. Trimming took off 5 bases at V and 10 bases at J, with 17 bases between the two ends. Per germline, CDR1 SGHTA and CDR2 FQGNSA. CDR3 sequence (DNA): TGTGCCAGCAGCCTTGGGGGATATGTGGGAAAACTGTTTTTT. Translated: CASSLGGYVGKLFF.

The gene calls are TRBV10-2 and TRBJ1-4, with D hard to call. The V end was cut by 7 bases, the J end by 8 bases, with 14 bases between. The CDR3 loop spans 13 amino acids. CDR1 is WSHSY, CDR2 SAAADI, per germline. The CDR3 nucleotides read TGCGCCAGCACTTTCGGAGAGCGCGAAAAACTGTTTTTT. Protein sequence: CASTFGEREKLFF.

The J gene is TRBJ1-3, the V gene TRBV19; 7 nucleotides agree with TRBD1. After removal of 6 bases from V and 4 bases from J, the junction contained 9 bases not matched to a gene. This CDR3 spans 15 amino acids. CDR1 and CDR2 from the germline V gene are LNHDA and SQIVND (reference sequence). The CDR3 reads CASSLDRSEGNTIYF. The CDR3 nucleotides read TGTGCCAGTAGCCTGGACAGGTCGGAAGGAAACACCATATATTTT.

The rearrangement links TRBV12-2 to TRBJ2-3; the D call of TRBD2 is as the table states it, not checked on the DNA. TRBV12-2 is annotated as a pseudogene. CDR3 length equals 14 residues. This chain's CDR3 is CASRPLAPGNTQYF. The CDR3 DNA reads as TGTGCAAGTCGCCCGCTAGCGCCGGGGAATACGCAGTATTTT.

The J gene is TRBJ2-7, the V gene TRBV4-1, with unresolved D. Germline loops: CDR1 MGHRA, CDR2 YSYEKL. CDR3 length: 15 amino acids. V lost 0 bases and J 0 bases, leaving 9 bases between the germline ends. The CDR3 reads CASSQDRHNSYEQYF. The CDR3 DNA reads TGCGCCAGCAGCCAAGACAGGCATAACTCCTACGAGCAGTACTTC.

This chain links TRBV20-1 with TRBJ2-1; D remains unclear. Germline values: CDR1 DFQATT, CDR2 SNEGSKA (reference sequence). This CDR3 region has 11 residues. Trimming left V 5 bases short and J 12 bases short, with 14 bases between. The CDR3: CSALAWLGQFF. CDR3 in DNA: TGCAGTGCTCTTGCTTGGCTTGGGCAGTTCTTC.

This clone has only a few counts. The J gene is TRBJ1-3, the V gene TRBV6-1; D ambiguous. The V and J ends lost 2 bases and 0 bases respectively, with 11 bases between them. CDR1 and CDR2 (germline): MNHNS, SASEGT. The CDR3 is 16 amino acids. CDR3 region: CASSEWRASSGNTIYF. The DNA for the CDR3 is TGTGCCAGCAGTGAATGGAGGGCTTCCTCTGGAAACACCATATATTTT.

The CDR3 sequence: CASTLTQGANIQYF. The CDR3 nucleotides are TGTGCCAGCACCCTAACACAGGGGGCCAACATTCAGTACTTC. The V call is TRBV21-1, the J call TRBJ2-4; the D call in the table, TRBD1, was not verified against the DNA. TRBV21-1 is marked as a pseudogene. This CDR3 has 14 residues.

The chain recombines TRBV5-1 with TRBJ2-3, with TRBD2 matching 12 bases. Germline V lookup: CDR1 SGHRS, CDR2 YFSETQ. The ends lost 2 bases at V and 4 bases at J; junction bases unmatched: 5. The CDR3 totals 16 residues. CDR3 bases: TGCGCCAGCAGCTTCTCACTAGCGGGGGGATCAGATACGCAGTATTTT. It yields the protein CASSFSLAGGSDTQYF.

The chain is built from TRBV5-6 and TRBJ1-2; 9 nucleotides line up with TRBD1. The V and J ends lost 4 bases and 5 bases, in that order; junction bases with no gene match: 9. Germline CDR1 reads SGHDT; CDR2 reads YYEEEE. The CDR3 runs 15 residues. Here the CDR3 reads CASSGPGTGIYGYTF. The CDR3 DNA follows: TGTGCCAGCAGCGGGCCAGGGACAGGGATATATGGCTACACCTTC.

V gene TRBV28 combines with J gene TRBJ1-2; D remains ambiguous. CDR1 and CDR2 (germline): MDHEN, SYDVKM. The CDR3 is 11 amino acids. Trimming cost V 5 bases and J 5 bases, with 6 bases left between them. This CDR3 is CASSRPYGYTF. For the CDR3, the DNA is TGTGCCAGCAGTCGACCATATGGCTACACCTTC.

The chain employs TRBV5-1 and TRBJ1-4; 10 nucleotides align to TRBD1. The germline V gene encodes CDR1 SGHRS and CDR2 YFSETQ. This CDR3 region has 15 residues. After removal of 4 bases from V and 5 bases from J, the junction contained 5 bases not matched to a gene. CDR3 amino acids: CASSGGTGDNEKLFF. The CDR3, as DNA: TGCGCCAGCAGCGGCGGGACAGGGGACAATGAAAAACTGTTTTTT.